The next 27 T cell receptor beta chains were all read from a single sample in a study of blood T cell repertoires in COVID-19. TCRdb keeps only in-frame clones here, not all; method: immunoSEQ multiplex PCR. This table has about 57,000 clones, 82% appearing once. Source material: peripheral blood. These receptors all come from a woman aged 55-69 years with acute or convalescent COVID-19.

Here the CDR3 DNA reads TGTGCCAGCAGCGCCGGACAGGGTTCGGACACCATATATTTT. It encodes CASSAGQGSDTIYF. The rearrangement uses TRBV9 and TRBJ1-3, with TRBD1 matching over 8 bases. The ends lost 3 bases at V and 8 bases at J; junction bases unmatched: 7. The germline gives CDR1 SGDLS, CDR2 YYNGEE. There are 14 residues in the CDR3.

The chain recombines TRBV24-1 with TRBJ2-3; no reliable D call. Looked up from germline, CDR1 is KGHDR and CDR2 is SFDVKD. The CDR3 loop spans 16 amino acids. Trimming pared 5 bases from V and 4 bases from J, leaving 18 bases between. DNA of the CDR3: TGTGCCACCAGTGGGATTCTCTTCGAGGCGTCAGATACGCAGTATTTT. Protein: CATSGILFEASDTQYF.

V and J are TRBV27 and TRBJ2-1; 10 bases align to TRBD2. J was trimmed by 2 bases and V by 6 bases; bases with no gene match: 13. This CDR3 has 18 residues. Germline CDR1 MNHEY, CDR2 SMNVEV (reference sequence). The CDR3 region is CASRTPSLAGATYNEQFF. The CDR3 region has the DNA TGTGCCAGCAGAACCCCATCCCTAGCGGGGGCGACCTACAATGAGCAGTTCTTC.

The genes are TRBV6-1 and TRBJ1-5; D unresolved. V was pared by 1 base and J by 4 bases, with 8 bases between. Germline V gene lookup returns CDR1 MNHNS and CDR2 SASEGT. This CDR3 has 14 residues. The CDR3 DNA is TGTGCCAGCAGTGAAGGGGGAGCTAATCAGCCCCAGCATTTT. This translates into CASSEGGANQPQHF.

V gene TRBV2 combines with J gene TRBJ2-1; maybe TRBD2 (6 bases). With 0 bases removed from V and 9 bases from J, the gap between germline ends came to 24 bases. Germline V gene lookup returns CDR1 SNHLY and CDR2 FYNNEI. This CDR3 has 18 amino acids. This chain's CDR3 is CASSEAGERATPGGEQFF. CDR3 nucleotides: TGTGCCAGCAGTGAAGCGGGGGAGCGGGCAACCCCCGGGGGTGAGCAGTTCTTC.

The rearrangement links TRBV30 to TRBJ2-7; 7 bases are shared with TRBD1. The CDR3 runs to 14 residues. Germline lookup yields CDR1 GTSNPN and CDR2 SVGIG (reference sequence). After removal of 2 bases from V and 9 bases from J, the junction contained 13 bases not matched to a gene. This CDR3 is CAWSTQQGLEGQYF. DNA for the CDR3: TGTGCCTGGAGTACCCAACAGGGGCTAGAAGGGCAGTACTTC.

The chain joins TRBV29-1 to TRBJ2-3; TRBD2 is a possible D gene (6 bases). Looked up from germline, CDR1 is SQVTM and CDR2 is ANQGSEA. Trimming stripped 8 bases from V and 1 base from J, with 16 bases between. This CDR3 region has 14 residues. CDR3 DNA sequence: TGCAGCCTTGGGGCTAGCGACGGCACAGATACGCAGTATTTT. Its protein is CSLGASDGTDTQYF.

This sequence joins TRBV7-8 and TRBJ2-7; the match to TRBD1 covers 7 bases. Germline trimming cut 1 base from V and 2 bases from J; bases unmatched to any gene: 2. The CDR3 sequence is 14 residues long. From germline, CDR1 is SGHVS and CDR2 FQNEAQ. For the CDR3, the DNA is TGTGCCAGCAGCTTAGTTCAGGGGGCCTACGAGCAGTACTTC. The encoded protein is CASSLVQGAYEQYF.

V gene TRBV27 combines with J gene TRBJ1-2, with a tentative D call TRBD1 (6 bases). CDR1 MNHEY and CDR2 SMNVEV come from the germline V gene (reference sequence). The CDR3 loop spans 16 amino acids. The V end lost 5 bases, the J end lost 6 bases, and 22 bases lay between the germline ends. The CDR3 spells CASSPVFQGPRDGYTF. For the CDR3, the DNA is TGTGCCAGCAGTCCTGTCTTCCAGGGGCCGAGGGATGGCTACACCTTC.

This sequence joins TRBV4-2 and TRBJ2-5; D is ambiguous. V shed 2 bases and J shed 3 bases, with 7 bases lying between them. Germline V lookup: CDR1 LGHNA, CDR2 YNFKEQ. This CDR3 comprises 13 residues. CDR3 sequence reads: CASSQINEETQYF. CDR3 sequence (DNA): TGTGCCAGCAGCCAAATTAATGAAGAGACCCAGTACTTC.

V gene TRBV29-1 combines with J gene TRBJ2-3, with TRBD2 matching 7 bases. The germline V gene has CDR1 SQVTM and CDR2 ANQGSEA. CDR3 size: 13 residues. The V and J ends lost 6 bases and 4 bases, in that order; junction bases with no gene match: 7. The CDR3, as DNA: TGCAGCGTAGAGGCTAGCGGTGCAGATACGCAGTATTTT. This sequence encodes CSVEASGADTQYF.

This clone is a singleton in its sample. V is TRBV5-1 and J is TRBJ1-4; 7 positions agree with TRBD1. J lost 8 bases, V lost 0 bases, and 10 bases had no gene match. The CDR3 covers 16 residues. Germline V gene sequence: CDR1 SGHRS, CDR2 YFSETQ. The CDR3 DNA is TGCGCCAGCAGCTTGGGGGATACAGGGGAACTAGAAAAACTGTTTTTT. As protein: CASSLGDTGELEKLFF.

This clone was found a few times. The genes are TRBV12-3 or TRBV12-4 and TRBJ2-3, with D possibly matching TRBD2 (6 bases). V was pared by 9 bases and J by 2 bases, with 12 bases between. This CDR3 spans 13 amino acids. DNA for the CDR3: TGTGCCAGTATTAGCGGAACCACAGATACGCAGTATTTT. Its translation is CASISGTTDTQYF.

The V gene is TRBV2, the J gene TRBJ1-5; no clear D gene. The V gene's germline CDR1 is SNHLY and CDR2 FYNNEI. Between the trimmed V and J ends, which lost 2 bases and 7 bases, there was a span of 12 bases. CDR3 length: 14 amino acids. CDR3 coding DNA: TGTGCCAGCAGTGAAATGCGGGCCGGCCAGCCCCAGCATTTT. Protein product: CASSEMRAGQPQHF.

V and J are TRBV10-1 and TRBJ2-3, with 8 bases matching TRBD1. CDR1 and CDR2 (germline): WNHNN, SYGVQD (reference sequence). The V gene end was trimmed by 2 bases and the J gene end by 1 base; junction bases not matched to a gene: 5. This CDR3 has 16 amino acids. The CDR3 here is CASSEDRGLGTDTQYF. The CDR3 nucleotides are TGCGCCAGCAGTGAGGACAGGGGCCTGGGCACAGATACGCAGTATTTT.

The CDR3, as DNA: TGTGCCAGCAGTTTATTTGCGCGAGATGAGCAGTTCTTC. Protein sequence: CASSLFARDEQFF. The chain combines TRBV12-3 or TRBV12-4 with TRBJ2-1; D remains ambiguous. CDR3 size: 13 residues. With 2 bases removed from V and 8 bases from J, the gap between germline ends came to 10 bases.

This clone was seen only once. The gene calls are TRBV19 and TRBJ2-3; TRBD2 might be the D (6 bases). CDR3 length: 17 amino acids. Germline V CDR1 and CDR2: LNHDA, SQIVND (reference sequence). V was cut by 5 bases and J by 0 bases, with 18 bases left in between. The CDR3 nucleotides read TGTGCCAGTAGTCTTAGGGACTTCCTTACTAGCACAGATACGCAGTATTTT. Translation gives CASSLRDFLTSTDTQYF.

The rearrangement uses TRBV6-5 and TRBJ1-5; tentatively, D is TRBD1 (5 bases). Germline V gene lookup returns CDR1 MNHEY and CDR2 SVGAGI. The ends were cut back, 5 bases at V and 5 bases at J, with 16 bases in the middle. The CDR3 has 15 amino acids. The CDR3 loop reads CASSPGLPGDQPQHF. The CDR3 DNA follows: TGTGCCAGCAGTCCGGGACTCCCTGGGGATCAGCCCCAGCATTTT.

The chain couples TRBV5-4 to TRBJ1-2; 9 bases match TRBD1. J gave up 3 bases and V 0 bases, and 3 bases lay outside the gene matches. Germline CDR1 SGHNT, CDR2 YYREEE (reference sequence). The CDR3 loop spans 15 amino acids. This CDR3 is CASSLGWTGDYGYTF. The DNA for the CDR3 is TGTGCCAGCAGCTTGGGGTGGACAGGGGACTATGGCTACACCTTC.

This clone was seen a few times. The chain is built from TRBV21-1 and TRBJ1-5. TRBV21-1 is recorded as a pseudogene. The CDR3 contains 15 residues. The CDR3 protein is CANSRGGWRNQPQHF. For the CDR3, the DNA is TGTGCCAATTCGAGGGGGGGATGGAGAAATCAGCCCCAGCATTTT.

The chain is built from TRBV7-2 and TRBJ2-3, with 8 bases that match TRBD2. After removal of 0 bases from V and 0 bases from J, the junction contained 8 bases not matched to a gene. CDR1 is SGHTA and CDR2 is FQGNSA in the germline V gene. The CDR3 consists of 18 residues. The CDR3 sequence: CASSLAPAGGASTDTQYF. In DNA form, the CDR3 reads TGTGCCAGCAGCTTAGCGCCCGCGGGGGGTGCTAGCACAGATACGCAGTATTTT. Variable domain in full (rest from reference TRBV7-2 and TRBJ2-3): GAGVSQSPSNKVTEKGKDVELRCDPISGHTALYWYRQSLGQGLEFLIYFQGNSAPDKSGLPSDRFSAERTGGSVSTLTIQRTQQEDSAVYLCASSLAPAGGASTDTQYFGPGTRLTVL.

The V and J genes are TRBV6-2 or TRBV6-3 and TRBJ2-5; 8 nucleotides agree with TRBD1. CDR1 is MNHEY, CDR2 SVGEGT, per germline. This CDR3 has 16 residues. Trimming cost V 6 bases and J 1 base; bases outside gene matches: 10. CDR3: CASSTGQGLFQETQYF. The CDR3 DNA is TGTGCCAGCAGCACCGGACAGGGTCTCTTCCAAGAGACCCAGTACTTC.

By frequency in the sample, this clone is medium-sized (0.01 to 0.1%). This chain links TRBV14 with TRBJ1-3; D remains unclear. The germline gives CDR1 SGHDN, CDR2 FVKESK. The CDR3 spans 13 residues. V lost 6 bases and J 2 bases, leaving 8 bases between the germline ends. The CDR3 here is CASRLQAGNTIYF. CDR3 in DNA: TGTGCCAGCAGACTCCAGGCTGGAAACACCATATATTTT.

The rearrangement joins TRBV9 to TRBJ2-1, with TRBD2 identical over 7 bases. This CDR3 comprises 15 residues. V shed 0 bases and J 7 bases; nucleotides not matched to a gene: 7. The germline gives CDR1 SGDLS, CDR2 YYNGEE. The CDR3 is CASSVEGSGSNEQFF. CDR3 nucleotide sequence: TGTGCCAGCAGCGTAGAGGGTAGCGGGTCTAATGAGCAGTTCTTC.

This rearrangement joins TRBV7-8 to TRBJ1-4, with D uncertain. The CDR3 length is 15 residues. Trimming took off 1 base at V and 5 bases at J, with 11 bases between the two ends. Germline assignment: CDR1 SGHVS and CDR2 FQNEAQ. The CDR3 reads CASSLGAGLNEKLFF. The DNA for the CDR3 is TGTGCCAGCAGCTTAGGTGCAGGTCTAAATGAAAAACTGTTTTTT.

V and J are TRBV5-1 and TRBJ2-1; TRBD1 might be the D (5 bases). CDR3 length equals 12 residues. V was shortened by 1 base and J by 9 bases, with 8 bases between the two germline ends. Germline-derived CDR1 and CDR2 are SGHRS and YFSETQ. CDR3 protein: CASSLFDSEQFF. The DNA of the CDR3 is TGCGCCAGCAGCTTGTTCGACAGTGAGCAGTTCTTC. Full variable domain (rest looked up from reference TRBV5-1 and TRBJ2-1): KAGVTQTPRYLIKTRGQQVTLSCSPISGHRSVSWYQQTPGQGLQFLFEYFSETQRNKGNFPGRFSGRQFSNSRSEMNVSTLELGDSALYLCASSLFDSEQFFGPGTRLTVL.

The rearrangement links TRBV24-1 to TRBJ1-4; tentative D call: TRBD1 (5 bases). Per the germline V gene, CDR1 is KGHDR and CDR2 is SFDVKD. The V end lost 8 bases, the J end lost 0 bases, and 12 bases lay between the germline ends. This CDR3 has 15 amino acids. The CDR3 DNA follows: TGTGCCACCAACCCAAAGACAGCAACTAATGAAAAACTGTTTTTT. This sequence encodes CATNPKTATNEKLFF.